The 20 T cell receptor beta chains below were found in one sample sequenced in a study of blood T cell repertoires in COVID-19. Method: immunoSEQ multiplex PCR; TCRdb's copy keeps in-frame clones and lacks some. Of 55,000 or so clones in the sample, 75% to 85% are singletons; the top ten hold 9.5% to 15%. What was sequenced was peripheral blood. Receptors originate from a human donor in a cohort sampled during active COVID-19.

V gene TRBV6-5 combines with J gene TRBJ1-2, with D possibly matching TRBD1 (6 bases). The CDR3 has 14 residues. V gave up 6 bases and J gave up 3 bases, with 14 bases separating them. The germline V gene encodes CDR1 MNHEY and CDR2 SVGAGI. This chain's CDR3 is CASRREGGYYGYTF. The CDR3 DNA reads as TGTGCCAGCAGAAGAGAGGGGGGGTACTATGGCTACACCTTC.

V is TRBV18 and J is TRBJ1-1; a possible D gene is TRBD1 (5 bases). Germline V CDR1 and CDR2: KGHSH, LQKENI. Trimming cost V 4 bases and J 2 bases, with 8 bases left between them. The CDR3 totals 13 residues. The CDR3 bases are TGTGCCAGCTCACTCCGGACAAACACTGAAGCTTTCTTT. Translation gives CASSLRTNTEAFF.

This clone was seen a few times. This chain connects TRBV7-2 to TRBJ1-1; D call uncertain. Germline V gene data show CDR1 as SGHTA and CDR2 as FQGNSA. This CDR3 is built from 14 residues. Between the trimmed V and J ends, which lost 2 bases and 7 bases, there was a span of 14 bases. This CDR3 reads CASSLFSGDIEAFF. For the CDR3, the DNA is TGTGCCAGCAGCTTATTTTCCGGGGATATTGAAGCTTTCTTT. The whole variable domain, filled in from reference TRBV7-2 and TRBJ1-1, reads GAGVSQSPSNKVTEKGKDVELRCDPISGHTALYWYRQSLGQGLEFLIYFQGNSAPDKSGLPSDRFSAERTGGSVSTLTIQRTQQEDSAVYLCASSLFSGDIEAFFGQGTRLTVV.

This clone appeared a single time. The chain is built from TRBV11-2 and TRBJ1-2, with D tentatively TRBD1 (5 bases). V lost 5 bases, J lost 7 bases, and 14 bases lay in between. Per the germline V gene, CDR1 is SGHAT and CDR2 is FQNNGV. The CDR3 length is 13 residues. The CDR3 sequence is CASSDTRVGGYTF. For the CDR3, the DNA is TGTGCCAGCAGCGACACCAGGGTCGGTGGCTACACCTTC.

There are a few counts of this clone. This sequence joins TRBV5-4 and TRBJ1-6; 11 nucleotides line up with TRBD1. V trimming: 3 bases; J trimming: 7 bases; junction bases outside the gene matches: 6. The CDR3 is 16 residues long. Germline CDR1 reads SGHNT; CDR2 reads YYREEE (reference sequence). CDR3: CASSSGQGARNSPLHF. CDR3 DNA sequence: TGTGCCAGCAGCTCCGGACAGGGGGCGAGGAATTCACCCCTCCACTTT.

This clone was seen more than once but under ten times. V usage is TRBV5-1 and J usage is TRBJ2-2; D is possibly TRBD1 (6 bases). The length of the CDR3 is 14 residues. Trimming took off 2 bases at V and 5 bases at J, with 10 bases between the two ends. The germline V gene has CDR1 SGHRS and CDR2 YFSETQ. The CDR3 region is CASSLQGRTGELFF. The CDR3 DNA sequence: TGCGCCAGCAGCTTACAGGGACGGACCGGGGAGCTGTTTTTT.

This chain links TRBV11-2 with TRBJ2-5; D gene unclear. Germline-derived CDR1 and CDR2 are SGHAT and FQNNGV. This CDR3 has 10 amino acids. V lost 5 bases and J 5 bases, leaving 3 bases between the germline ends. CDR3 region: CASSEETQYF. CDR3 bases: TGTGCCAGCAGCGAGGAGACCCAGTACTTC. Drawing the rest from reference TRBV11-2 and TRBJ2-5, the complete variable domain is EAGVAQSPRYKIIEKRQSVAFWCNPISGHATLYWYQQILGQGPKLLIQFQNNGVVDDSQLPKDRFSAERLKGVDSTLKIQPAKLEDSAVYLCASSEETQYFGPGTRLLVL.

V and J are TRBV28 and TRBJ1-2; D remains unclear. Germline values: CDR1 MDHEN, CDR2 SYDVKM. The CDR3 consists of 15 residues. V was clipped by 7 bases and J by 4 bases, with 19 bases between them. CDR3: CASNSQRAGRYGYTF. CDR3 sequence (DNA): TGTGCCAGCAACTCCCAGCGGGCAGGCCGCTATGGCTACACCTTC.

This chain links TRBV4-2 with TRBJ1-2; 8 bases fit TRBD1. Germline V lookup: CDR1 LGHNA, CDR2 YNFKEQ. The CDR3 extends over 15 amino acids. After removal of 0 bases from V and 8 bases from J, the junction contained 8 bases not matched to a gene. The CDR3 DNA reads TGTGCCAGCAGCCAAGAGCCCCAGGGGGCGGGCGGCTACACCTTC. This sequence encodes CASSQEPQGAGGYTF.

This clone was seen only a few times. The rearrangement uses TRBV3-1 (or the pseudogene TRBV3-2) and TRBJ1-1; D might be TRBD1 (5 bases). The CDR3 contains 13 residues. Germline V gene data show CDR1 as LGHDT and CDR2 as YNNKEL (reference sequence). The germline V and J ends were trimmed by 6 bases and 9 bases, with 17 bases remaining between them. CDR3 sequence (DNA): TGTGCCAGCAGTCAATTATCGGGGGGGAAAGCTTTCTTT. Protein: CASSQLSGGKAFF.

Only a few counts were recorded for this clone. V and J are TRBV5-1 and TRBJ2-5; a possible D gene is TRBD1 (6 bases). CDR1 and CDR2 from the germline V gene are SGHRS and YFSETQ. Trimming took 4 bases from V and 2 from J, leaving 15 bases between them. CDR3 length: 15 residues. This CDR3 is CASSAPQGLQETQYF. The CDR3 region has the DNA TGCGCCAGCAGCGCCCCACAGGGATTGCAAGAGACCCAGTACTTC.

The CDR3 is CASSSRGFGYEQYF. The CDR3 region has the DNA TGTGCCAGCAGTTCACGGGGGTTTGGGTACGAGCAGTACTTC. This chain connects TRBV27 to TRBJ2-7, with D possibly TRBD2 on 6 matching bases. Germline V gene sequence: CDR1 MNHEY, CDR2 SMNVEV (reference sequence). The CDR3 loop spans 14 amino acids. Trimming took off 4 bases at V and 4 bases at J, with 14 bases between the two ends.

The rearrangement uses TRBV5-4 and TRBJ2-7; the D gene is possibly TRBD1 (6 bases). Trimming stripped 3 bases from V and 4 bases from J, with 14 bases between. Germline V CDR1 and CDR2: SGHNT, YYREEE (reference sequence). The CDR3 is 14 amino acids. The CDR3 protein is CASSSGQSSYEQYF. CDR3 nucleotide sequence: TGTGCCAGCAGCTCTGGACAGAGCAGTTACGAGCAGTACTTC.

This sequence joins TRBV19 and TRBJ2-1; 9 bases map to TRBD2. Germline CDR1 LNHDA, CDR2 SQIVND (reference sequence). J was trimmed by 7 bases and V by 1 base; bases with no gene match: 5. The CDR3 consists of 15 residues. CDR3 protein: CASSIVAGGVNEQFF. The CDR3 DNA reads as TGTGCCAGTAGTATAGTTGCGGGAGGGGTGAATGAGCAGTTCTTC.

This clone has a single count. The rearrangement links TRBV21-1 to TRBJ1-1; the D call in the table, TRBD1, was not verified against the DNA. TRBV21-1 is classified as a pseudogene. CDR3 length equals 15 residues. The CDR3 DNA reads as TGTGCCAGCAGCAAAAGCAGGGTTTTGAACACTGAAGCTTTCTTT. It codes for CASSKSRVLNTEAFF.

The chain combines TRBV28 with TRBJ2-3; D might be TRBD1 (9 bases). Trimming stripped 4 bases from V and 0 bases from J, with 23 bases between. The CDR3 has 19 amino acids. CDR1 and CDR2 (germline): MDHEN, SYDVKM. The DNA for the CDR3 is TGTGCCAGCAGTTCGGACAGGGGTGTAGCGGGGTCTAGCACAGATACGCAGTATTTT. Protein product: CASSSDRGVAGSSTDTQYF. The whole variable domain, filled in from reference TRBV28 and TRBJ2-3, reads DVKVTQSSRYLVKRTGEKVFLECVQDMDHENMFWYRQDPGLGLRLIYFSYDVKMKEKGDIPEGYSVSREKKERFSLILESASTNQTSMYLCASSSDRGVAGSSTDTQYFGPGTRLTVL.

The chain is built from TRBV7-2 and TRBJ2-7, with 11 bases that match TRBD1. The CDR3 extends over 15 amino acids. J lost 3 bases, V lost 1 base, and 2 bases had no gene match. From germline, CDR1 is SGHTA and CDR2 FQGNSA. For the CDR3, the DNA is TGTGCCAGCAGCTTAGGGACAGGGGGCTTCTACGAGCAGTACTTC. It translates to CASSLGTGGFYEQYF. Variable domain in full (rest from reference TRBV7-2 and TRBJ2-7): GAGVSQSPSNKVTEKGKDVELRCDPISGHTALYWYRQSLGQGLEFLIYFQGNSAPDKSGLPSDRFSAERTGGSVSTLTIQRTQQEDSAVYLCASSLGTGGFYEQYFGPGTRLTVT.

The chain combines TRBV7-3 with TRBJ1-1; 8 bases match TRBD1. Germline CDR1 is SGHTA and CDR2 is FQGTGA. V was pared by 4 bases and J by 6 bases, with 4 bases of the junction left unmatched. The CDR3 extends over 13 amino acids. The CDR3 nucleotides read TGTGCCAGCAGCTCACAGGGGGAGGCTGAAGCTTTCTTT. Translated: CASSSQGEAEAFF.

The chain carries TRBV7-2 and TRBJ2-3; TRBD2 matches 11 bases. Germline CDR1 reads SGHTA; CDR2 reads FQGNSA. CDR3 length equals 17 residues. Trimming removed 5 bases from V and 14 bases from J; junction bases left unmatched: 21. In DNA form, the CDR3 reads TGTGCCAGCAGCCTCGACCCTAGCGGGAGGCGGGGGGGAGTGGGGTATTTT. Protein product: CASSLDPSGRRGGVGYF. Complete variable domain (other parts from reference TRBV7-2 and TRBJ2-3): GAGVSQSPSNKVTEKGKDVELRCDPISGHTALYWYRQSLGQGLEFLIYFQGNSAPDKSGLPSDRFSAERTGGSVSTLTIQRTQQEDSAVYLCASSLDPSGRRGGVGYFGPGTRLTVL.

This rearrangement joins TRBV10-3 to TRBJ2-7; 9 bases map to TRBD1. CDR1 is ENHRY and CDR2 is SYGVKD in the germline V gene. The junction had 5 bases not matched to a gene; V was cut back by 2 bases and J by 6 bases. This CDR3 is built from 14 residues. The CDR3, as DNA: TGTGCCATCAGTGAGGGGACAGGGACCGCCGAGCAGTACTTC. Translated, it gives CAISEGTGTAEQYF.